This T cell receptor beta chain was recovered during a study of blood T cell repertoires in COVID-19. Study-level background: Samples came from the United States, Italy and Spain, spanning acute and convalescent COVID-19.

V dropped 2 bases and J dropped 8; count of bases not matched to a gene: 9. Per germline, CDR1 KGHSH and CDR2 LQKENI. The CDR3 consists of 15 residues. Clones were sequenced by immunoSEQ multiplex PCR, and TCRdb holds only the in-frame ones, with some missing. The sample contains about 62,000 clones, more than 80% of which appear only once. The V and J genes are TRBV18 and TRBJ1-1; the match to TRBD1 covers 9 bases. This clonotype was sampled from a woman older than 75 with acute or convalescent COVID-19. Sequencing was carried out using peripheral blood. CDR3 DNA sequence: TGTGCCAGCTCACCATTCGGACAGGGGACAGGCGAAGCTTTCTTT. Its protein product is CASSPFGQGTGEAFF. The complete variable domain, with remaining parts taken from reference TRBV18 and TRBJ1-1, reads NAGVMQNPRHLVRRRGQEARLRCSPMKGHSHVYWYRQLPEEGLKFMVYLQKENIIDESGMPKERFSAEFPKEGPSILRIQQVVRGDSAAYFCASSPFGQGTGEAFFGQGTRLTVV.